What follows are 9 T cell receptor beta chains derived from one specimen sequenced in a study of OX40 agonist ivuxolimab in advanced cancers. Clones were sequenced by immunoSEQ multiplex PCR, and TCRdb holds only the in-frame ones, with some missing. Of about 15,000 clones listed, about 82% are singletons. The sequences come from CD4+ or CD8+ T cells sorted from blood, collected in a trial of the OX40 agonist ivuxolimab. The receptor set was obtained from an adult with an advanced solid tumor such as melanoma, head and neck, liver or kidney cancer.

The rearrangement links TRBV15 to TRBJ1-2; unclear D gene. Per the germline V gene, CDR1 is LNHNV and CDR2 is YYDKDF (reference sequence). Between the trimmed V and J ends, which lost 0 bases and 4 bases, there was a span of 9 bases. This CDR3 spans 14 amino acids. CDR3 amino acids: CATSREPRVYGYTF. In nucleotides, the CDR3 is TGTGCCACCAGCAGAGAGCCGAGGGTCTATGGCTACACCTTC.

J is TRBJ2-5 and V is TRBV6-5, with a possible D match to TRBD2 (5 bases). Trimming pared 5 bases from V and 4 bases from J, leaving 5 bases between. Germline loops: CDR1 MNHEY, CDR2 SVGAGI. The CDR3 loop spans 11 amino acids. CDR3 bases: TGTGCCAGCAGTCTAGCAGAGACCCAGTACTTC. This encodes CASSLAETQYF.

CDR3 sequence reads: CASSQATSGGAYEQYF. DNA for the CDR3: TGCGCCAGCAGCCAAGCTACTAGCGGGGGGGCCTACGAGCAGTACTTC. The gene calls are TRBV4-1 and TRBJ2-7; 13 bases are shared with TRBD2. This CDR3 region has 16 residues. Germline CDR1 and CDR2: MGHRA and YSYEKL. After removal of 1 base from V and 2 bases from J, the junction contained 2 bases not matched to a gene.

This chain links TRBV6-1 with TRBJ1-3; TRBD1 agrees at 8 bases. The CDR3 spans 15 residues. J lost 3 bases, V lost 7 bases, and 8 bases had no gene match. Germline assignment: CDR1 MNHNS and CDR2 SASEGT. The CDR3 region is CASNGQGSGGNTIYF. The CDR3 bases are TGTGCCAGCAATGGACAGGGATCGGGTGGAAACACCATATATTTT.

The chain couples TRBV14 to TRBJ1-1; unclear D gene. The V end lost 4 bases, the J end lost 4 bases, and 16 bases lay between the germline ends. Per germline, CDR1 SGHDN and CDR2 FVKESK. The CDR3 length is 15 residues. For the CDR3, the DNA is TGTGCCAGCAGCCCCCAGAGTTCCGGACCCACTGAAGCTTTCTTT. Residues: CASSPQSSGPTEAFF.

This sequence joins TRBV9 and TRBJ2-3; TRBD1 or TRBD2 may be the D gene (5 bases each). Germline-derived CDR1 and CDR2 are SGDLS and YYNGEE. The germline V and J ends were trimmed by 4 bases and 5 bases, with 11 bases remaining between them. The CDR3 has 13 residues. The CDR3 coding sequence is TGTGCCAGCAGCCCTGAGGGGCAAGATACGCAGTATTTT. Amino acid sequence: CASSPEGQDTQYF.

This clone turned up a few times. The V gene is TRBV9, the J gene TRBJ1-1; D call uncertain. The CDR3 totals 14 residues. Germline V gene data show CDR1 as SGDLS and CDR2 as YYNGEE. The V end lost 3 bases, the J end lost 3 bases, and 12 bases lay between the germline ends. The CDR3 loop is CASSAVQRDTEAFF. DNA of the CDR3: TGTGCCAGCAGCGCGGTCCAGAGGGACACTGAAGCTTTCTTT. Full variable domain (rest looked up from reference TRBV9 and TRBJ1-1): DSGVTQTPKHLITATGQRVTLRCSPRSGDLSVYWYQQSLDQGLQFLIQYYNGEERAKGNILERFSAQQFPDLHSELNLSSLELGDSALYFCASSAVQRDTEAFFGQGTRLTVV.

This clone has only one observation. The CDR3 nucleotides are TGTGCCAGCAGCTTGAACTACGAGCAGTACTTC. Translating gives CASSLNYEQYF. This rearrangement joins TRBV6-6 to TRBJ2-7; no reliable D call. V shed 6 bases and J shed 3 bases, with 6 bases lying between them. CDR3 length equals 11 residues. Germline loops: CDR1 MNHNY, CDR2 SVGAGI (reference sequence).

This chain connects TRBV5-8 to TRBJ1-2; D uncertain. Germline V CDR1 and CDR2: SGHTS, YDEGEE. The ends were cut back, 4 bases at V and 2 bases at J, with 3 bases in the middle. The CDR3 runs 11 residues. The CDR3 coding sequence is TGTGCCAGCAGCAACAACTATGGCTACACCTTC. It specifies CASSNNYGYTF. The full variable domain, in which reference TRBV5-8 and TRBJ1-2 provide the parts outside the CDR3, is EAGVTQSPTHLIKTRGQQATLRCSPISGHTSVYWYQQALGLGLQFLLWYDEGEERNRGNFPPRFSGRQFPNYSSELNVNALELEDSALYLCASSNNYGYTFGSGTRLTVV.